The text below deals with one T cell receptor (beta chain). One end of the junction does not line up with germline, which may come from a read error. The source of the sample is a study of T-cell reconstitution after alpha-beta-depleted transplantation in children. It was with unique molecular identifiers that the TCRbeta library was prepared. MiXCR was run by TCRdb on the PCR reads, yielding one entry per CDR3 protein. There are about 90,000 distinct CDR3 sequences in the sample; 7% to 10% occur only once, and approximately 7.2% lies in the top ten. The CDR3 is 16 amino acids. The TCR comes from a human donor who donated a stem cell graft to a child with congenital amegakaryocytic thrombocytopenia. The chain employs TRBV12-3 or TRBV12-4 and TRBJ2-1; 7 positions agree with TRBD2. Sequenced material: PBMCs from the stem cell graft donor, taken from the stem cell graft. The CDR3 region is CASSPLTRGGRNEQFF. The CDR3 DNA sequence: TGTGCCAGCAGTCCCTTGACTCGCGGGGGTCGGAATGAGCAGTTCTTT.